Listed here are 2 T cell receptor beta chains from one sample, sequenced in a study of radiation and T cells in renal cell carcinoma. Generated by immunoSEQ multiplex PCR, the TCRdb table keeps only in-frame clones and is missing some. Of about 140,000 clones listed, 86% are singletons. Sample time point: blood 4 weeks post-SBRT, at nephrectomy. Treatment of the sample: 15 Gy SBRT to primary tumor, nephrectomy 4 weeks later. Sequencing used blood, obtained from a patient whose treatment included radiotherapy and nephrectomy. These receptors were collected from a woman aged 45 to 65 with renal cell carcinoma.

The chain links TRBV28 to TRBJ1-5, with D perhaps TRBD1 (5 bases). V was shortened by 2 bases and J by 6 bases, with 20 bases between the two germline ends. Germline assignment: CDR1 MDHEN and CDR2 SYDVKM. The CDR3 contains 17 residues. The CDR3 coding sequence is TGTGCCAGCAGTTTACCACTTTGGGGGGAACCGGGTCAGCCCCAGCATTTT. Translated: CASSLPLWGEPGQPQHF. Full variable domain (missing parts from reference TRBV28 and TRBJ1-5): DVKVTQSSRYLVKRTGEKVFLECVQDMDHENMFWYRQDPGLGLRLIYFSYDVKMKEKGDIPEGYSVSREKKERFSLILESASTNQTSMYLCASSLPLWGEPGQPQHFGDGTRLSIL.

This chain connects TRBV19 to TRBJ2-6; TRBD1 matches at 8 bases. V lost 3 bases and J lost 0; bases outside the gene matches: 7. Germline loops: CDR1 LNHDA, CDR2 SQIVND (reference sequence). The length of the CDR3 is 18 residues. CDR3 sequence (DNA): TGTGCCAGTAGTATCTGGGACAGGTCATACTCTGGGGCCAACGTCCTGACTTTC. Protein sequence: CASSIWDRSYSGANVLTF.